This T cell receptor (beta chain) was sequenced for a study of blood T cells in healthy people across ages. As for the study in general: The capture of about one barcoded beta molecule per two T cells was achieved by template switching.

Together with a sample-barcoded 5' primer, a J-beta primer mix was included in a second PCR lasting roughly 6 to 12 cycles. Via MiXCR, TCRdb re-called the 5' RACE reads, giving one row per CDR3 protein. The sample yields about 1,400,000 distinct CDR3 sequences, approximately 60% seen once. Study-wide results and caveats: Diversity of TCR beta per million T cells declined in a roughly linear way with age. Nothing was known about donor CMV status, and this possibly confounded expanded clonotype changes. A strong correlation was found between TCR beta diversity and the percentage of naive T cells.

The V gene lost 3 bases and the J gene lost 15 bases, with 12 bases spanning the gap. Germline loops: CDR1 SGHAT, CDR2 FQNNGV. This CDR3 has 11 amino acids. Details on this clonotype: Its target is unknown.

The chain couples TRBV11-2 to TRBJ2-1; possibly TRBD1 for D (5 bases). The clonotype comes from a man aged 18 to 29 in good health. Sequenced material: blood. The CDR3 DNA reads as TGTGCCAGCAGCTTCCCAGGGATGCCGTTCTTC. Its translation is CASSFPGMPFF.